The clone carrying this T cell receptor beta chain showed up just a few times. As yet, its antigen is unknown. These data belong to a study of beta chain features in type 1 diabetes. Overall study results and limits: Reduced insertions and increased deletions marked VDJ junctions in type 1 diabetes patients. The naive, central memory and Treg TCRB repertoires showed an apparent similarity that was greater among patients than among healthy donors. All four CD4+ subsets from Type 1 diabetes patients carried moderately but significantly shorter TCRB CDR3s. High-TCR-expressing cells could be over-represented by cDNA sequencing.

Every isolated RNA sample was fully reverse transcribed, so sequencing captured expressed TCRB transcripts. Only in-frame clones appear in the TCRdb table, and some are missing; sequencing was by immunoSEQ multiplex PCR. The table lists a few hundred thousand clones, approximately 14% of them singletons. The V segment lost 6 bases and the J segment 6 bases; nucleotides outside the gene matches: 7. Germline values: CDR1 SGHTA, CDR2 FQGNSA. The CDR3 covers 14 residues. Each of the CD4+ naive, central memory, regulatory and stem cell-like memory populations was sorted via CD45RO/CCR7/CD25/CD127/CD95/CD27.

The rearrangement uses TRBV7-2 and TRBJ2-2; TRBD1 agrees at 7 bases. Sequencing input: naive CD4+ T cells from blood. The TCR was taken from a man under 40 with type 1 diabetes. The CDR3 sequence: CASSPDRAAGELFF. The CDR3 DNA sequence: TGTGCCAGCAGTCCCGACAGGGCGGCCGGGGAGCTGTTTTTT.